This record looks at one T cell receptor beta chain sequence and its context. Its cognate antigen has yet to be identified. No much larger clone is present one base from it, and per-base qualities are unavailable. Collaborating institutions collected whole blood in K2EDTA tubes following their own protocols. Collaborator samples were shipped for TCRbeta analysis as frozen whole blood, isolated PBMCs, or DNA extracted from either sample type. This entry comes from a study of blood T cell repertoires in COVID-19 (dated by TCRdb to the early 2020s). Notes on the research overall: Samples from collaborators originated in the United States, Italy and Spain and spanned both the acute and convalescent phases of COVID-19. A de-identified subject ID, COVID-19 status, age in years and sex were almost always included in the sample metadata. The material from the prospective study consisted of cDNA or gDNA derived from T cells, B-cell-depleted T cells, or PBMCs. A freely available public database, intended as a resource for researchers studying the immune response to SARS-CoV-2, is where the repertoires were released. Deeply sampled blood TCRbeta repertoires from subjects exposed to, actively infected with, or recovered from COVID-19 were included in the dataset. Where available, HLA class I and class II types were taken from metadata supplied by the sample provider and were not determined by assay-based typing. Samples were obtained from the ongoing ImmuneRACE study (first 160 participants) and from 1,254 subjects provided by 6 global collaborators. What the study reported, not specific to this receptor: How much clinical and demographic metadata was included differed by source and by participant, and the metadata was provided uncurated.

At the junction V is shortened by 3 bases and J by 4 bases; bases outside the gene matches: 11. Including the terminal cysteine and phenylalanine, the CDR3 comprises 16 residues. Just CDR3 DNA is preserved here, 48 bases in frame from base 1. CDR1 and CDR2 are read off the germline V gene (reference sequence) as GTSNPN and SVGIG. TCRbeta CDR3 regions were amplified from genomic DNA using the immunoSEQ Assay, a bias-controlled multiplex PCR. In the original analysis: Nucleated cell counts per sample were estimated from amplification of reference gene primers within the assay. To quantify the absolute abundance of each unique TCRbeta CDR3 rearrangement, sequence reads were collapsed and filtered. For each sample, productive Simpson clonality was calculated as the square root of Simpson's diversity index over productive rearrangements. TCRdb provides this immuneACCESS table in a form limited to in-frame rearrangements. Some clones are lacking; in checked studies, under half of them reflect an unresolved V gene, and why the rest are absent is not known. Clone size and the V and J calls come from that table; the DNA yielded D and trimming. Recorded for this sample are 22,000 or so clones; about 89% of them occurred a single time. The ten largest clonotypes hold roughly 3.7% of the sample.

The source material was peripheral blood. The source of this sequence is a human donor in a cohort sampled during active COVID-19. The sequence links TRBV30 to TRBJ2-1; a stretch of 8 junction bases matches TRBD1. The CDR3 has the sequence CAWRQTGTGVYNEQFF. Read as DNA, the sequence is TGTGCCTGGAGGCAGACCGGGACAGGTGTATACAATGAGCAGTTCTTC. Full variable domain (CDR3 extended with the reference TRBV30 and TRBJ2-1 proteins): SQTIHQWPATLVQPVGSPLSLECTVEGTSNPNLYWYRQAAGRGLQLLFYSVGIGQISSEVPQNLSASRPQDRQFILSSKKLLLSDSGFYLCAWRQTGTGVYNEQFFGPGTRLTVL.